This is a list of T cell receptor beta chains from one sample in a study of T cell changes during pregnancy in multiple sclerosis. Clones were sequenced by immunoSEQ multiplex PCR, and TCRdb holds only the in-frame ones, with some missing. The top ten hold 0.9% to 0.95% of the sample, which has around 97,000 clones, about 91% seen once. The sequences come from peripheral blood, collected after pregnancy. The source is a female donor with multiple sclerosis, enrolled in a pregnancy study. CDR3s include the opening cysteine and the closing phenylalanine or tryptophan. The D gene is left open where the match is weak. Expanded clones are given a class, and other clones once, few, many or no size at all.

V gene	J gene	D gene	clone size	CDR3 DNA	CDR3 protein
TRBV15	TRBJ2-7	NA	NA	TGTGCCACCAGCCCCGGGGGAACCGCCTTGGAGCAGTACTTC	CATSPGGTALEQYF
TRBV18	TRBJ2-7	TRBD1	NA	TGTGCCAGCTCACCGGCTGGGACAGGGGGCTACGAGCAGTACTTC	CASSPAGTGGYEQYF
TRBV19	TRBJ2-4	TRBD1	NA	TGTGCCAGTAGTATAGAAGGACAGGGGAGAGCCAAAAACATTCAGTACTTC	CASSIEGQGRAKNIQYF
TRBV5-1	TRBJ2-5	NA	NA	TGCGCCAGCAGCTCGAGAGGAGAGACCCAGTACTTC	CASSSRGETQYF
TRBV9	TRBJ1-5	TRBD1	NA	TGTGCCAGCAGCGTAACAGGGGTGAATCAGCCCCAGCATTTT	CASSVTGVNQPQHF
TRBV7-2	TRBJ2-7	TRBD1	NA	TGTGCCAGCAGCCACTCCGGGACAGGGGGAGCCGAGCAGTACTTC	CASSHSGTGGAEQYF
TRBV5-1	TRBJ2-1	TRBD1	NA	TGCGCCAGCAGCATACGACAGGGGGCGGACAATGAGCAGTTCTTC	CASSIRQGADNEQFF
TRBV2	TRBJ1-2	TRBD1	NA	TGTGCCAGCCTGGGACAGCCCTATGGCTACACCTTC	CASLGQPYGYTF
TRBV7-2	TRBJ2-7	TRBD1	once	TGTGCCAGCAGCTTGGGACAGATTTCCTACGAGCAGTACTTC	CASSLGQISYEQYF
TRBV5-1	TRBJ2-3	TRBD2	NA	TGCGCCAGCCTAGCGGGGGGGCAGGATACGCAGTATTTT	CASLAGGQDTQYF
TRBV28	TRBJ1-1	TRBD1	NA	TGTGCCAGCAGTCCAGGGACAGGGAACACTGAAGCTTTCTTT	CASSPGTGNTEAFF
TRBV7-6	TRBJ2-2	NA	NA	TGTGCCAGCACCCCTAAGTGGACAGAGAACACCGGGGAGCTGTTTTTT	CASTPKWTENTGELFF
TRBV11-2	TRBJ1-4	TRBD1	NA	TGTGCCAGCAGTTCGGACAGGGTCGGCGAAAAACTGTTTTTT	CASSSDRVGEKLFF
TRBV20-1	TRBJ1-2	NA	NA	TGCAGTGCCACAGAGGGCGGGGATTCCACCTTC	CSATEGGDSTF
TRBV28	TRBJ1-3	NA	NA	TGTGCCAGCAGCCGGGGGGGGGCCGGAAACACCATATATTTT	CASSRGGAGNTIYF
TRBV27	TRBJ2-7	TRBD2	NA	TGTGCCAGCAGTTTCCTAGCGGGACTAGCAAGCGACACCTACGAGCAGTACTTC	CASSFLAGLASDTYEQYF
TRBV20-1	TRBJ1-1	NA	NA	TGCAGTGCTAGAGAGTCCATCGAAGCTTTCTTT	CSARESIEAFF
TRBV5-1	TRBJ2-3	TRBD2	NA	TGCGCCAGCAGCTTCCTAGCGGGAGGTGGGGATACGCAGTATTTT	CASSFLAGGGDTQYF
TRBV6-1	TRBJ1-4	NA	NA	TGTGCCAGCTACGCAGGGCCTTATGGAAAACTGTTTTTT	CASYAGPYGKLFF
TRBV18	TRBJ2-1	TRBD2	NA	TGTGCCAGCTCACTGGGAGTGGGCGGGGGCTACAATGAGCAGTTCTTC	CASSLGVGGGYNEQFF
TRBV5-1	TRBJ2-7	NA	NA	TGCGCCAGCAGCTTTACTAGGGTGGTCGGACGGAGCTACGAGCAGTACTTC	CASSFTRVVGRSYEQYF
TRBV25-1	TRBJ1-4	TRBD1	few	TGTGCCAGCAGAGAGACAGGGAGGAGTGAAAAACTGTTTTTT	CASRETGRSEKLFF
TRBV5-1	TRBJ2-7	NA	NA	TGCGCCAGCAGCGGGGGGGACACCCCCTACGAGCAGTACTTC	CASSGGDTPYEQYF
TRBV25-1	TRBJ1-1	NA	NA	TGTGCCAGCAGTCGTAAAACCGGGACATCAATAAAAAACACTGAAGCTTTCTTT	CASSRKTGTSIKNTEAFF
TRBV6-1	TRBJ1-2	NA	once	TGTGCCAGCAGTGAAAACCGCGGCAGCGATGGCTACACCTTC	CASSENRGSDGYTF
TRBV5-8	TRBJ2-5	TRBD2	NA	TGTGCCAGCAGCACCGGGACTAGAAAGGAAGAGACCCAGTACTTC	CASSTGTRKEETQYF